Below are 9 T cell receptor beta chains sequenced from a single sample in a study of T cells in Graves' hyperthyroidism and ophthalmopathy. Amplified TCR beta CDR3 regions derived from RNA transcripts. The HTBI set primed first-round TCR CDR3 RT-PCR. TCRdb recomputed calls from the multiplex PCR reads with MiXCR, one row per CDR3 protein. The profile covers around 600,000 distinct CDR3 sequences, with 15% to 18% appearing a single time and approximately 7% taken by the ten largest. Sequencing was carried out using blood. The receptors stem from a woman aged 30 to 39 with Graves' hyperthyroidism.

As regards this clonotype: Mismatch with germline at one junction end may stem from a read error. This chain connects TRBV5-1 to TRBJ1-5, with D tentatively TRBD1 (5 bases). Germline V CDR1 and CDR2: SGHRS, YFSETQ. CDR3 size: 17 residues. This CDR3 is CASSLDPRQGRNQPQHF. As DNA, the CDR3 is TGTGCCAGCAGCTTAGATCCCCGTCAGGGTAGAAATCAGCCCCAGCATTTT.

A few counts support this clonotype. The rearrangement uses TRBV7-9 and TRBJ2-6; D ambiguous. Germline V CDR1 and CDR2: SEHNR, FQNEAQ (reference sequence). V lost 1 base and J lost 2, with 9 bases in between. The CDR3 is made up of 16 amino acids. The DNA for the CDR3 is TGTGCCAGCAGCTTAGGGCAGGCAACTGGGGCCAACGTCCTGACTTTC. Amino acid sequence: CASSLGQATGANVLTF.

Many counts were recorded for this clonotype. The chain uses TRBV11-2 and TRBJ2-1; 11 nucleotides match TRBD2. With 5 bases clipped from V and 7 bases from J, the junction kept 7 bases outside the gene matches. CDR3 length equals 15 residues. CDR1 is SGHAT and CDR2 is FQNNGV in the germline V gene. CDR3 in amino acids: CASSTVAGGKNEQFF. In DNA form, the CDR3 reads TGTGCCAGCAGCACAGTAGCGGGAGGGAAAAATGAGCAGTTCTTC.

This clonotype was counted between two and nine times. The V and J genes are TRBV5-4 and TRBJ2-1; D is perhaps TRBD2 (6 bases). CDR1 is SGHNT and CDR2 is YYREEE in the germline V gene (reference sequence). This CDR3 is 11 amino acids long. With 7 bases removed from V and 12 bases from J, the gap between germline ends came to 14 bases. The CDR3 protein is CASGGSDTQFF. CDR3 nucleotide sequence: TGTGCCAGCGGGGGGAGTGATACGCAGTTCTTC.

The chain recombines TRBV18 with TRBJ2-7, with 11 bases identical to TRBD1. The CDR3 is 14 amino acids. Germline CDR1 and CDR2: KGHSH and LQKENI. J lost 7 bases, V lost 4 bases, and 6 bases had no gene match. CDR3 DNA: TGTGCCAGCTCACGCGGGACAGGGGGTGAAGAGCAGTACTTC. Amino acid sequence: CASSRGTGGEEQYF.

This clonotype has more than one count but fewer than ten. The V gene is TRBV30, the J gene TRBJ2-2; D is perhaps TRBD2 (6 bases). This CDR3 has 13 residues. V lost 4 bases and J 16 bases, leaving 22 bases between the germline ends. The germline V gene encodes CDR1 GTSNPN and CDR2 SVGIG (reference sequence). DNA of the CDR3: TGTGCCTGGAATGGACTCGGGGGAGCAGCGCGGTTTTTT. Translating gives CAWNGLGGAARFF. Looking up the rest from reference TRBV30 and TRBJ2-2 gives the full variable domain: SQTIHQWPATLVQPVGSPLSLECTVEGTSNPNLYWYRQAAGRGLQLLFYSVGIGQISSEVPQNLSASRPQDRQFILSSKKLLLSDSGFYLCAWNGLGGAARFFGEGSRLTVL.

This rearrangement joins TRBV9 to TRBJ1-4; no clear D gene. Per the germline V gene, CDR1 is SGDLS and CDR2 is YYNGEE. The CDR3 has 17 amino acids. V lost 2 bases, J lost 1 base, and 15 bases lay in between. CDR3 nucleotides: TGTGCCAGCAGCGTTAGACCCATGGGGATAACTAATGAAAAACTGTTTTTT. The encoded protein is CASSVRPMGITNEKLFF.

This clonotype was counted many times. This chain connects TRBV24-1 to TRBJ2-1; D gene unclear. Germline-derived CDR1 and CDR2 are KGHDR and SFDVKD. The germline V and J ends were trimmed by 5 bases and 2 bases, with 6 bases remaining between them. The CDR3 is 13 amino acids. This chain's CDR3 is CATSVGPYNEQFF. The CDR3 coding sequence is TGTGCCACCAGTGTCGGGCCCTACAATGAGCAGTTCTTC.

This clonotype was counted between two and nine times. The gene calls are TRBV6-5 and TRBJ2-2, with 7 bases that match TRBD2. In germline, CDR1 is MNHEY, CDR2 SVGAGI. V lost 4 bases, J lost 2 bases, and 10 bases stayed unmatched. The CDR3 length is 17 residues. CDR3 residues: CASSSRGLSLNTGELFF. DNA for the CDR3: TGTGCCAGCAGTTCAAGGGGACTATCGCTAAACACCGGGGAGCTGTTTTTT.